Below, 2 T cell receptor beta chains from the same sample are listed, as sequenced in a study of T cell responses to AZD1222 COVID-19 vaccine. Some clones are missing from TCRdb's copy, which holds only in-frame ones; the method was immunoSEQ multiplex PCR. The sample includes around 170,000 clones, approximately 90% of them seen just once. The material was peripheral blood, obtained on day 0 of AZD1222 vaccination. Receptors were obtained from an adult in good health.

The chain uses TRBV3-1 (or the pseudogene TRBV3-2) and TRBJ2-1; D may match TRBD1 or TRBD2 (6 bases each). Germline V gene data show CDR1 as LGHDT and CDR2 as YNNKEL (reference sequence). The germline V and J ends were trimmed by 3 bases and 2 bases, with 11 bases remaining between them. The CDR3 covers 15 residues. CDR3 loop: CASSQRGATYNEQFF. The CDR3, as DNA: TGTGCCAGCAGCCAGAGGGGGGCTACCTACAATGAGCAGTTCTTC.

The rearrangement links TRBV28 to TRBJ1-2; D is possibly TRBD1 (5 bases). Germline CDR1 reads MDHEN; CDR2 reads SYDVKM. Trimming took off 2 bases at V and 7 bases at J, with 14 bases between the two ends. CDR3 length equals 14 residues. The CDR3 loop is CASSLQGNIGGYTF. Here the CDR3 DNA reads TGTGCCAGCAGTTTACAGGGTAACATTGGTGGCTACACCTTC.